This TCR beta chain emerged from a study of blood T cell repertoires in COVID-19. Overall study context: There were acute and convalescent COVID-19 samples, and they came from the United States, Italy and Spain. Sources were T cells, B-cell-depleted T cells, or PBMCs; the material itself was cDNA or gDNA.

The authors' processing: Amplification with reference gene primers provided the estimates of nucleated cell counts. Produced via immunoSEQ multiplex PCR; TCRdb's table is partial and in-frame only. Clone size and V and J calls were adopted from that table, with D and trimming inferred from the DNA. This table holds 150,000 to 200,000 clones, around four fifths found once. The CDR3 is 13 residues long. V was shortened by 1 base and J by 0 bases, with 3 bases between the two germline ends. CDR1 and CDR2 (germline): SGHTA, FQGNSA. This clonotype was obtained from a man between 40 and 49 years old who had recovered from COVID-19. The V and J genes are TRBV7-2 and TRBJ2-5, with D uncertain. Source material: peripheral blood. This chain's CDR3 is CASSLDNQETQYF. CDR3 bases: TGTGCCAGCAGCTTAGACAACCAAGAGACCCAGTACTTC.